This passage covers 7 T cell receptor beta chains from one sample sequenced in a study of blood T cell repertoires in COVID-19. TCRdb's table, derived via immunoSEQ multiplex PCR, lists solely in-frame clones and lacks some. The repertoire holds some 55,000 clones, with approximately 80% as singletons. Sequencing was done on a sample of peripheral blood. Source of these receptors: a man aged 65 to 79 with active or convalescent COVID-19.

This CDR3 is CASRPWDSSNTGELFF. The CDR3 DNA is TGTGCCAGCAGACCATGGGACAGTTCGAACACCGGGGAGCTGTTTTTT. The chain is built from TRBV2 and TRBJ2-2; 7 bases map to TRBD1. From germline, CDR1 is SNHLY and CDR2 FYNNEI. CDR3 length: 16 residues. The V and J ends lost 6 bases and 0 bases, in that order; junction bases with no gene match: 7.

The gene calls are TRBV18 and TRBJ1-1, with TRBD1 as a possible D gene (6 bases). The V and J ends lost 0 bases and 8 bases respectively, with 7 bases between them. CDR1 is KGHSH and CDR2 is LQKENI in the germline V gene. This CDR3 region has 12 residues. CDR3 nucleotides: TGTGCCAGCTCACCACCAAGGGGGGAAGCTTTCTTT. Protein sequence: CASSPPRGEAFF.

This clone was picked up many times. This rearrangement joins TRBV29-1 to TRBJ2-6, with 7 bases that match TRBD1. The CDR3 spans 14 residues. The junction had 2 bases not matched to a gene; V was cut back by 6 bases and J by 0 bases. Germline V CDR1 and CDR2: SQVTM, ANQGSEA. DNA for the CDR3: TGCAGCGTCGGGACAGCCTCTGGGGCCAACGTCCTGACTTTC. As protein: CSVGTASGANVLTF. The full variable domain, rest sourced from reference TRBV29-1 and TRBJ2-6, is SAVISQKPSRDICQRGTSLTIQCQVDSQVTMMFWYRQQPGQSLTLIATANQGSEATYESGFVIDKFPISRPNLTFSTLTVSNMSPEDSSIYLCSVGTASGANVLTFGAGSRLTVL.

V gene TRBV19 combines with J gene TRBJ2-5; TRBD1 matches at 8 bases. The V segment lost 4 bases and the J segment 4 bases; nucleotides outside the gene matches: 5. This CDR3 has 14 amino acids. Per the germline V gene, CDR1 is LNHDA and CDR2 is SQIVND (reference sequence). CDR3 in DNA: TGTGCCAGTAGTACCCGGACAGGGAGAGAGACCCAGTACTTC. This codes for CASSTRTGRETQYF.

The chain employs TRBV24-1 and TRBJ1-2; unclear D gene. Per the germline V gene, CDR1 is KGHDR and CDR2 is SFDVKD. Trimming pared 4 bases from V and 3 bases from J, leaving 11 bases between. The CDR3 has 14 amino acids. The CDR3 spells CATSEAGWDYGYTF. The DNA for the CDR3 is TGTGCCACCAGTGAGGCGGGTTGGGACTATGGCTACACCTTC.

The chain recombines TRBV14 with TRBJ1-1; the D is unclear. Per the germline V gene, CDR1 is SGHDN and CDR2 is FVKESK. V was clipped by 0 bases and J by 5 bases, with 13 bases between them. This CDR3 spans 15 amino acids. The CDR3 DNA reads as TGTGCCAGCAGCCAAGAGCGGGGTCGGGGAACTGAAGCTTTCTTT. Translation: CASSQERGRGTEAFF.

The chain combines TRBV7-9 with TRBJ1-6; D is unclear. Trimming cost V 1 base and J 6 bases, with 7 bases left between them. CDR1 and CDR2 (germline): SEHNR, FQNEAQ (reference sequence). The CDR3 length is 14 residues. The CDR3 nucleotides are TGTGCCAGCAGCTTAGATCTCGGTAATTCACCCCTCCACTTT. Amino acid sequence: CASSLDLGNSPLHF.